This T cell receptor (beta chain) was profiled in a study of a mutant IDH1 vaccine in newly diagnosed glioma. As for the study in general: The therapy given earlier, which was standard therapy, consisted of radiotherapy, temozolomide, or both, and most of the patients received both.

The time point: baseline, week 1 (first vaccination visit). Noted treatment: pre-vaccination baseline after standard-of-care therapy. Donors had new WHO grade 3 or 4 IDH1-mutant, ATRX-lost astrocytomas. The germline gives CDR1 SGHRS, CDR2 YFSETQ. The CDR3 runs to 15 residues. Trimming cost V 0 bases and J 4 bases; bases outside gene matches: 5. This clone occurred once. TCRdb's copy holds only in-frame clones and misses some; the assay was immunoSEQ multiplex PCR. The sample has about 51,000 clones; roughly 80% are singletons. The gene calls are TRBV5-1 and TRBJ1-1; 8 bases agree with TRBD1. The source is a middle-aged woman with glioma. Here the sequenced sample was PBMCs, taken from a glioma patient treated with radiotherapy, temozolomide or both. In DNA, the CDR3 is TGCGCCAGCAGCTTGGACAGGGGGTTGGGCACTGAAGCTTTCTTT. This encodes CASSLDRGLGTEAFF.